The source of this TCR beta chain is a study of blood T cell repertoires in COVID-19. About the research overall: Researchers got acute and convalescent COVID-19 samples from the United States, Italy and Spain. T cells, B-cell-depleted T cells, or PBMCs provided the cDNA or gDNA that served as material.

Germline lookup yields CDR1 GTSNPN and CDR2 SVGIG (reference sequence). V shed 2 bases and J shed 1 base, with 8 bases lying between them. This CDR3 contains 13 residues. Sequencing was performed with immunoSEQ multiplex PCR; in TCRdb, only in-frame clones are kept and a portion is missing. This sample has approximately 90,000 clones, with 75% to 90% found just once. This chain joins TRBV30 and TRBJ1-1, with D possibly matching TRBD1 (5 bases). This clonotype was obtained from a man older than 75 with active or convalescent COVID-19. Sequencing was carried out using peripheral blood. In DNA, the CDR3 is TGTGCCTGGAGTAACAGGCGGAACACTGAAGCTTTCTTT. As protein: CAWSNRRNTEAFF. Variable domain in full (rest from reference TRBV30 and TRBJ1-1): SQTIHQWPATLVQPVGSPLSLECTVEGTSNPNLYWYRQAAGRGLQLLFYSVGIGQISSEVPQNLSASRPQDRQFILSSKKLLLSDSGFYLCAWSNRRNTEAFFGQGTRLTVV.